This TCR beta chain was retrieved from a study of T cell therapy after organ transplantation. In the study overall: Across 2 to 6 intravenous infusions, patients got a median of 1.92 x 10^8 CMV-specific T cells.

CDR1 and CDR2 from the germline V gene are SGHRS and YFSETQ. V was shortened by 4 bases and J by 2 bases, with 19 bases between the two germline ends. CDR3 length: 16 amino acids. Worth noting for this clone: Its antigen is undetermined.

TCRdb's copy holds only in-frame clones and misses some; the assay was immunoSEQ multiplex PCR. The table lists 44,000 or so clones, about 94% of them singletons. The sequencing used CD8+ T cells from blood, collected before autologous CMV-specific T cell therapy. This sequence was found in a human patient who had received a solid organ transplant and had CMV disease. The V and J genes are TRBV5-1 and TRBJ2-7, with D tentatively TRBD2 (6 bases). This CDR3 is CASSHGGEFKPYEQYF. The CDR3 coding sequence is TGCGCCAGCAGCCACGGCGGGGAATTTAAACCCTACGAGCAGTACTTC.